These T cell receptor beta chains were read from a single sample in a study of blood T cell repertoires in COVID-19. Libraries were prepared by immunoSEQ multiplex PCR; TCRdb keeps only in-frame clonotypes and omits some of them. The sample includes around 250,000 clones, around 88% of them seen just once. The sequenced sample was peripheral blood. These receptors were obtained from a man older than 75 with acute or convalescent COVID-19. CDR3s include the opening cysteine and the closing phenylalanine or tryptophan. The D gene is left open where the match is weak. A clone size is listed for some rows: how often the clone was seen (once, few, many), or a class if it is expanded.

d_call,v_call,j_call,clone_size,cdr3_aa,cdr3_nt
.,TRBV27,TRBJ2-1,.,CASRKQGYEQFF,TGTGCCAGCAGAAAGCAGGGATATGAGCAGTTCTTC
TRBD2,TRBV13,TRBJ2-2,.,CASRVAGVGTGELFF,TGTGCCAGCAGGGTAGCGGGAGTAGGGACCGGGGAGCTGTTTTTT
TRBD1,TRBV4-2,TRBJ2-3,.,CASSQAADRASTDTQYF,TGTGCCAGCAGCCAAGCCGCGGACAGGGCGTCCACAGATACGCAGTATTTT
TRBD1,TRBV28,TRBJ1-3,.,CASRTGGVGNTIYF,TGTGCCAGCAGAACAGGGGGGGTTGGAAACACCATATATTTT
.,TRBV2,TRBJ1-1,.,CATLVARNTEAFF,TGTGCCACCCTTGTTGCGAGAAACACTGAAGCTTTCTTT
.,TRBV19,TRBJ1-2,.,CASRGTEGVSYGYTF,TGTGCCAGTAGAGGTACAGAGGGCGTAAGCTATGGCTACACCTTC
.,TRBV6-5,TRBJ2-1,.,CASSQKPGAYNEQFF,TGTGCCAGCAGCCAAAAACCGGGAGCTTACAATGAGCAGTTCTTC
.,TRBV7-2,TRBJ1-5,.,CASSFLVSNQPQHF,TGTGCCAGCAGCTTTTTAGTGAGCAATCAGCCCCAGCATTTT
.,TRBV3-1/TRBV3-2,TRBJ2-5,.,CASSQLRGLETQYF,TGTGCCAGCAGCCAGCTACGGGGTCTAGAGACCCAGTACTTC
TRBD2,TRBV4-3,TRBJ2-6,.,CASSQEEAGVNVLTF,TGCGCCAGCAGCCAAGAGGAGGCGGGAGTCAACGTCCTGACTTTC
.,TRBV7-2,TRBJ1-2,few,CASSGVKSGGYTF,TGTGCCAGCTCAGGGGTGAAGTCCGGTGGCTACACCTTC
TRBD1,TRBV28,TRBJ1-2,.,CASSSPDRGYGYTF,TGTGCCAGCAGTTCCCCGGACAGGGGTTATGGCTACACCTTC
.,TRBV5-1,TRBJ2-7,.,CASRGIEGYEQYF,TGCGCCAGCAGAGGGATCGAGGGTTACGAGCAGTACTTC
.,TRBV3-1/TRBV3-2,TRBJ1-2,.,CASSRGEANYGYTF,TGTGCCAGCAGCCGGGGAGAAGCTAACTATGGCTACACCTTC
.,TRBV29-1,TRBJ2-6,.,CSVASANVLTF,TGCAGCGTTGCGTCGGCCAACGTCCTGACTTTC
TRBD1,TRBV10-3,TRBJ1-1,.,CAINNRDRKMNTEAFF,TGTGCCATCAACAACCGGGACAGGAAGATGAACACTGAAGCTTTCTTT
TRBD1,TRBV5-1,TRBJ2-7,once,CASSFTGTGASYEQYF,TGCGCCAGCAGCTTTACCGGGACAGGGGCCTCCTACGAGCAGTACTTC
.,TRBV5-1,TRBJ1-1,.,CASSGSVPNTEAFF,TGCGCCAGCAGCGGCAGTGTCCCGAACACTGAAGCTTTCTTT
TRBD2,TRBV5-4,TRBJ2-3,.,CASSLGGSRVTDTQYF,TGTGCCAGCAGCTTGGGCGGGAGTAGGGTCACAGATACGCAGTATTTT
TRBD1,TRBV5-1,TRBJ2-6,.,CASSLDGQGVPGANVLTF,TGCGCCAGCAGCTTGGATGGACAGGGAGTCCCTGGGGCCAACGTCCTGACTTTC
.,TRBV24-1,TRBJ1-1,.,CATSLGGEAFF,TGTGCCACCTCTCTGGGGGGTGAAGCTTTCTTT
TRBD1,TRBV5-6,TRBJ2-7,.,CASSDRDRASYEQYF,TGTGCCAGCAGCGACCGGGACAGGGCTAGTTACGAGCAGTACTTC
TRBD1,TRBV11-1,TRBJ2-4,.,CASSLGQGGNIQYF,TGTGCCAGCAGCCTAGGACAGGGGGGAAACATTCAGTACTTC
.,TRBV19,TRBJ2-7,.,CASSIGHTVWEQYF,TGTGCCAGTAGTATAGGACATACGGTGTGGGAGCAGTACTTC
TRBD2,TRBV11-3,TRBJ2-2,.,CASSLAGVTTAELFF,TGTGCCAGCAGCTTGGCGGGGGTGACGACCGCGGAGCTGTTTTTT
TRBD2,TRBV28,TRBJ2-7,.,CASSLGSGSSYEQYF,TGTGCCAGCAGTTTAGGTAGCGGGAGCTCCTACGAGCAGTACTTC
.,TRBV6-5,TRBJ1-6,.,CASRPGQNSPLHF,TGTGCCAGCAGACCGGGACAAAATTCACCCCTCCACTTT
TRBD1,TRBV9,TRBJ2-7,.,CASAEGQGPSYEQYF,TGTGCCAGCGCTGAAGGACAGGGGCCCTCCTACGAGCAGTACTTC
.,TRBV5-5,TRBJ1-4,.,CASSLVGTVSLLNEKLFF,TGTGCCAGCAGCTTGGTCGGTACGGTGTCACTTCTTAATGAAAAACTGTTTTTT
.,TRBV28,TRBJ1-5,.,CASRPPRGKYQPQHF,TGTGCCAGCAGGCCCCCCAGGGGTAAGTATCAGCCCCAGCATTTT
.,TRBV6-5,TRBJ1-1,.,CASSYLGGQTGTEAFF,TGTGCCAGCAGTTATCTCGGGGGGCAAACGGGCACTGAAGCTTTCTTT
TRBD2,TRBV12-3/TRBV12-4,TRBJ2-7,once,CASRQAGAYEQYF,TGTGCCAGCAGGCAAGCGGGAGCTTACGAGCAGTACTTC
.,TRBV7-2,TRBJ1-6,.,CASSLGGGISSPLHF,TGTGCCAGCAGCTTAGGTGGAGGGATAAGTTCACCCCTCCACTTT
TRBD1,TRBV6-2/TRBV6-3,TRBJ1-6,.,CASSARGLGNSPLHF,TGTGCCAGCAGCGCTAGGGGGCTAGGAAATTCACCCCTCCACTTT
.,TRBV21-1,TRBJ1-5,.,CASSKGPTKTGGRGNQPQHF,TGTGCCAGCAGCAAAGGGCCCACTAAGACAGGGGGCAGAGGTAATCAGCCCCAGCATTTT
TRBD1,TRBV12-3/TRBV12-4,TRBJ1-2,once,CASSLGQGRGYTF,TGTGCCAGCAGTCTCGGACAGGGAAGAGGCTACACCTTC
TRBD2,TRBV6-5,TRBJ2-7,few,CASTPGLGYEQYF,TGTGCCAGCACCCCGGGACTAGGCTACGAGCAGTACTTC
TRBD2,TRBV4-1,TRBJ2-5,.,CASSPGTSGRWETQYF,TGCGCCAGCAGCCCCGGGACTAGCGGGAGGTGGGAGACCCAGTACTTC
TRBD1,TRBV29-1,TRBJ2-2,.,CSVLQGIGELFF,TGCAGCGTCTTACAGGGGATCGGGGAGCTGTTTTTT
TRBD1,TRBV2,TRBJ1-2,.,CASSEFFGTGEEGYTF,TGTGCCAGCAGCGAGTTCTTCGGGACAGGGGAGGAGGGCTACACCTTC
TRBD1,TRBV19,TRBJ1-5,.,CASHRDRGNQPQHF,TGTGCCAGTCACCGGGACAGGGGCAATCAGCCCCAGCATTTT
TRBD1,TRBV5-1,TRBJ1-2,.,CASSLTGGVRGYTF,TGCGCCAGCAGCCTTACAGGGGGCGTACGGGGCTACACCTTC
.,TRBV6-5,TRBJ2-1,once,CASSYSRDFYNEQFF,TGTGCCAGCAGTTACTCCCGGGACTTTTACAATGAGCAGTTCTTC
TRBD1,TRBV7-2,TRBJ1-4,.,CASSRDSDEKLFF,TGTGCCAGCAGCCGGGACAGTGACGAAAAACTGTTTTTT
TRBD2,TRBV7-9,TRBJ2-7,.,CASSGSLAGVSEQYF,TGTGCCAGCAGCGGCTCGCTAGCGGGAGTCTCCGAGCAGTACTTC
TRBD1,TRBV2,TRBJ1-6,.,CASNGQGGSPLHF,TGTGCCAGCAACGGACAGGGTGGATCACCCCTCCACTTT
.,TRBV12-2,TRBJ1-5,.,CASRLGGQGPYQPQHF,TGTGCAAGTCGCTTGGGGGGACAGGGGCCTTATCAGCCCCAGCATTTT
.,TRBV5-8,TRBJ1-3,.,CASSPAGFIGNTIYF,TGTGCCAGCAGCCCTGCGGGGTTCATCGGAAACACCATATATTTT
.,TRBV24-1,TRBJ2-3,.,CATSAPGSADTQYF,TGTGCCACCAGTGCCCCTGGGAGTGCCGATACGCAGTATTTT
TRBD1,TRBV7-2,TRBJ1-3,.,CASSLGPRDRVANTIYF,TGTGCCAGCAGCTTAGGGCCCCGGGACAGGGTGGCGAACACCATATATTTT
.,TRBV28,TRBJ2-7,.,CASSRGWGFYEQYF,TGTGCCAGCAGCCGGGGGTGGGGTTTCTACGAGCAGTACTTC
.,TRBV19,TRBJ1-5,.,CATGSLSNQPQHF,TGTGCCACCGGGTCTCTTAGCAATCAGCCCCAGCATTTT
.,TRBV12-3/TRBV12-4,TRBJ1-3,.,CASSLTTGNTIYF,TGTGCCAGCAGTTTAACGACAGGAAACACCATATATTTT
.,TRBV29-1,TRBJ2-1,.,CSVKSSHNEQFF,TGCAGCGTTAAATCCTCCCACAATGAGCAGTTCTTC
TRBD1,TRBV25-1,TRBJ1-1,.,CASSELGTGGAEAFF,TGTGCCAGCAGTGAATTGGGGACAGGGGGTGCTGAAGCTTTCTTT